This T cell receptor beta chain came from a study of T cells in Graves' hyperthyroidism and ophthalmopathy (dated by TCRdb to the late 2010s). For the wider study: Peripheral blood samples were taken at initial diagnosis, before any treatment was given. A discovery cohort of roughly 96 patients, about 43 with Graves' ophthalmopathy and approximately 57 with stable Graves' hyperthyroidism, was used to find distinguishing TCR V-J signatures. Whether ophthalmopathy could be predicted prospectively was tested in an independent validation cohort made up of some 20 hyperthyroidism patients plus 17 patients who later progressed to ophthalmopathy. The 75 to 100 discovery patients were randomly split 7:3 into training and test sets. The study also compared thyroid tissue and blood T-cell repertoires from 6 or 7 Graves' hyperthyroidism patients. After blood sampling, hyperthyroidism patients were treated with methimazole at a starting dose of 30 mg daily, and ophthalmopathy patients were treated with high-dose intravenous methylprednisolone. TCR Vbeta CDR3 sequencing of 120 to 150 peripheral blood samples (roughly 41 ophthalmopathy, 75 hyperthyroidism and about 17 progressor patients) is reported in the paper. Points the paper makes about the study in general: In validation, the model predicted progression to ophthalmopathy with around 71% sensitivity and about 72% specificity, a median of around six months before onset. No statistical method was used to fix the sample size in advance, and group allocation was not hidden from the investigators. In cross-validation, a model built on a 13 V-J signature told ophthalmopathy apart from stable hyperthyroidism with under 90% sensitivity and about 81% specificity, and in testing the same model reached 80%/75%. Most expanded thyroid clonotypes (frequency above 0.001) were also detected in blood, a finding suggesting that blood repertoires may reflect thyroid immune responses.

Stable Graves' hyperthyroidism was defined as no progression to ophthalmopathy during 18 months of follow-up. The hyperthyroidism patients were between 18 and 65 years old and newly diagnosed, with a disease duration of less than 2 months. The study excluded patients with uncontrolled infections, other autoimmune diseases, pregnancy or lactation. Clinical symptoms, serum thyroxine and TRAb, thyroid ultrasound, and orbital computed tomography formed the basis for the diagnoses. Ficoll-Paque density gradient centrifugation was used to isolate PBMCs from 10 ml of fresh peripheral blood. Trizol reagent was used to extract total RNA, and RNA quality was then checked on an Agilent 2100 Bioanalyzer. The TCR beta CDR3 regions were amplified from the RNA transcripts. The first round of RT-PCR for the TCR CDR3 was performed with the HTBI primer set and the Qiagen OneStep RT-PCR kit. The libraries were constructed in a second round of multiplex PCR and then size-selected and purified. Libraries were sequenced paired-end with 100 bp reads on an Illumina HiSeq2000. The authors processed their data as follows. SOAPnuke was used to process the raw data, with reads discarded if the reads contained adapters or uncalled bases, had a mean Phred below 15, or lacked an exact constant-primer or identifier match. High-quality paired reads were merged with COPE v1.2.5, and unique nucleotide sequences were defined as clonotypes. MiTCR v1.1 was used to align clonotypes to the IMGT TRBV, TRBD and TRBJ reference segments. Only V-J combinations with frequency above 0.0001, covering about 99% of repertoires, were analysed. A TCS score was defined as the ratio between F50 (clonal expansion) and ExV (chaos), using BLOSUM62-based TCRdist between CDR3 peptides within each V-J. Welch's t-statistics and random forest reduced around 510 V-J features to fewer than 15, which were used in a naive Bayes classifier (R e1071). In TCRdb, the public reads were trimmed at Q25 with fastp and aligned with MiXCR, with productive beta chains retained. Here each entry gathers all rows of one CDR3 protein and keeps the most common genes and DNA. TCRdb assigned the V and J calls; the authors' analysis was not used. The sample table lists 550,000 to 600,000 distinct CDR3 sequences, approximately 16% of them with a count of one. Approximately 20% of the sample belongs to the ten largest clones.

This clonotype was observed a handful of times. Its recognized antigen is unknown. The sample holds no much larger clone one base away, and base qualities are not on file. The CDR3 runs 12 residues from the cysteine to the phenylalanine. Left in the record is the CDR3 DNA by itself, 36 bases read in frame from the first base. Ends trimmed: V by 4 bases, J by 8 bases; bases unmatched to a gene: 2. The germline V gene provides CDR1 SNHLY and CDR2 FYNNEI. The specimen sequenced was blood. The chain is encoded by TRBV2 joined to TRBJ1-2, and 9 junction bases match TRBD1. This TCR was recovered from a woman aged 18-30 years with Graves' hyperthyroidism. The CDR3 amino acid sequence is: CASSGDRDGYTF. The DNA sequence is given as TGTGCCAGCAGTGGGGACAGGGACGGCTACACCTTC.